This T cell receptor beta chain was retrieved from a study of blood T cells in healthy people across ages. The V gene's germline CDR1 is MNHEY and CDR2 SVGEGT. The CDR3 loop spans 16 amino acids. J lost 3 bases, V lost 8 bases, and 13 bases had no gene match. Researchers report isolating at least 7 million PBMCs per sample. Study results and caveats: Samples with more naive T cells showed higher observed beta diversity. Not knowing donor CMV status may have confounded expanded clonotype changes.

With a J-beta primer mix and a sample-barcoded 5' primer, a second PCR ran about 7 to 12 cycles. One entry per CDR3 protein results from TCRdb running MiXCR on the 5' RACE reads. The sample has around 790,000 distinct CDR3 sequences, roughly 44% seen once. Turning to this clonotype: Its antigen is still unknown.

This chain connects TRBV6-2 or TRBV6-3 to TRBJ2-7, with 10 bases matching TRBD1. What was sequenced was blood. This TCR was recovered from a man in his 60s in good health. The CDR3 sequence is CASGDRGTNINYEQYF. The CDR3, as DNA: TGTGCCAGCGGGGACAGGGGCACGAATATAAACTACGAGCAGTACTTC.